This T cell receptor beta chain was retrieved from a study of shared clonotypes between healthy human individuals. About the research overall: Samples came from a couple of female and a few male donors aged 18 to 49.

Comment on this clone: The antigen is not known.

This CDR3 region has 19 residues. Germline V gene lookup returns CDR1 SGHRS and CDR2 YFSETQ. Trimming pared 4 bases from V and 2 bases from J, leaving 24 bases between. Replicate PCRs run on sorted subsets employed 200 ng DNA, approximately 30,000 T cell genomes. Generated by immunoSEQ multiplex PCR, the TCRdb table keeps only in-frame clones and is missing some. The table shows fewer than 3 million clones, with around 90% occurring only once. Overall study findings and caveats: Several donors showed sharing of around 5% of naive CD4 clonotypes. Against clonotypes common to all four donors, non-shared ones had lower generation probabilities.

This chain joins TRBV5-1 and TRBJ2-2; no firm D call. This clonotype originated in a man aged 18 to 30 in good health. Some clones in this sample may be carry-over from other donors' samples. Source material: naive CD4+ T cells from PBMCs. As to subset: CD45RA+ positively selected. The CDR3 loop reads CASSQDFLGFPPNTGELFF. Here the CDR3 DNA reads TGCGCCAGCAGCCAAGATTTTCTGGGGTTTCCGCCAAACACCGGGGAGCTGTTTTTT.